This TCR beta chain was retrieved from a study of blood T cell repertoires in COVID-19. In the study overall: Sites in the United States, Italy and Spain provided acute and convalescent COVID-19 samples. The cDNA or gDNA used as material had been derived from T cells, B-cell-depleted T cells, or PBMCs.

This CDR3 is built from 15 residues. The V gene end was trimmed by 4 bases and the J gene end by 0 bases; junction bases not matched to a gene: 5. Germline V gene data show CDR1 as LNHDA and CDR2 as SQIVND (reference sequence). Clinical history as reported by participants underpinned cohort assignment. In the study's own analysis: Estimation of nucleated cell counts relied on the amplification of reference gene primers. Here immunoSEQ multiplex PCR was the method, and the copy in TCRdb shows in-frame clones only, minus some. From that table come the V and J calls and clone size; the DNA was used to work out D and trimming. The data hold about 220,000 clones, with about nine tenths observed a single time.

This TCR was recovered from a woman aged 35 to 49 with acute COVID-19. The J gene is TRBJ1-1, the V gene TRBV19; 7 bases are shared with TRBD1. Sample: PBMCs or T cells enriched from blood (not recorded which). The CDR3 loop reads CASSTRDRMNTEAFF. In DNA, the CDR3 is TGTGCCAGTAGTACCCGGGACAGAATGAACACTGAAGCTTTCTTT.